The rows below give T cell receptor beta chains drawn from one sample of a study of blood T cell repertoires in COVID-19. The table came from immunoSEQ multiplex PCR; TCRdb's copy has only in-frame clones and leaves some out. The table shows about 330,000 clones, with roughly 88% occurring only once. Source material: PBMCs or T cells enriched from blood (not recorded which). The receptor set was obtained from a man aged 25 to 40 who had recovered from COVID-19. The CDR3 runs from the conserved cysteine through the conserved F or W. Fields, in order: clone size, V gene, J gene, D gene, CDR3 DNA, CDR3 protein. A D gene is named only where the DNA matches it firmly. Size is stated for part of the rows, as once, few or many counts, or as a class when the clone is expanded.

>-|TRBV10-3|TRBJ2-7|-
TGTGCCATCAGTCCAGACACCTCCTACGAGCAGTACTTC
CAISPDTSYEQYF
>-|TRBV19|TRBJ1-4|TRBD1
TGTGCCAGTACCGCCGGACAGGACTTTACAACTAATGAAAAACTGTTTTTT
CASTAGQDFTTNEKLFF
>-|TRBV10-1|TRBJ2-5|-
TGCGCCAGCAGTCCCAACCAAGAGACCCAGTACTTC
CASSPNQETQYF
>-|TRBV21-1|TRBJ1-4|-
TGTGCCAGCAGCAACTTCCTCGGGACAGGGGAGCGAGTAGATAAAAAACTGTTTTTT
CASSNFLGTGERVDKKLFF
>-|TRBV12-3/TRBV12-4|TRBJ2-7|-
TGTGCCAGCAGTAAAGGGGGGGCCTACGAGCAGTACTTC
CASSKGGAYEQYF
>-|TRBV28|TRBJ1-4|TRBD1
TGTGCCAGCAGTTTAGAGGGGGCGTATGAAAAACTGTTTTTT
CASSLEGAYEKLFF
>-|TRBV7-8|TRBJ1-2|-
TGTGCCAGCAGCTTAGTTACTAGTAGCACAGGGTCATATGGCTACACCTTC
CASSLVTSSTGSYGYTF
>few|TRBV19|TRBJ1-6|-
TGTGCCAGTAGTATAGGGGGGGACCCTAATTCACCCCTCCACTTT
CASSIGGDPNSPLHF
>-|TRBV5-8|TRBJ1-1|-
TGTGCCAGCAGCTTGGCCGGGGGACTCTACACTGAAGCTTTCTTT
CASSLAGGLYTEAFF
>-|TRBV7-8|TRBJ2-2|TRBD1
TGTGCCAGCAGCTTGGGGACAGGGGAAAACGGGGAGCTGTTTTTT
CASSLGTGENGELFF
>-|TRBV7-8|TRBJ1-2|-
TGTGCCAGCAGCTTAGCAAGGGGCCCCAACTATGGCTACACCTTC
CASSLARGPNYGYTF
>few|TRBV7-9|TRBJ2-7|-
TGTGCCAGCAGCTCCACAACGTACCAGCAGTACTTC
CASSSTTYQQYF
>-|TRBV5-6|TRBJ2-7|-
TGTGCCAGCAGCTTGGGAACAGGGACCTACGAGCAGTACTTC
CASSLGTGTYEQYF
>-|TRBV4-2|TRBJ2-2|TRBD2
TGTGCCAGCAGCCAAGAGGTGCCTAGCGGGGCCGGGGAGCTGTTTTTT
CASSQEVPSGAGELFF
>-|TRBV3-1/TRBV3-2|TRBJ2-1|-
TGTGCCAGCAGCCAAGGTTTCAATAGCGATGAGCAGTTCTTC
CASSQGFNSDEQFF
>-|TRBV3-1/TRBV3-2|TRBJ2-7|TRBD2
TGTGCCAGCAGCCTGGGACTAGCGGCCATATGGCAGTACTTC
CASSLGLAAIWQYF
>-|TRBV5-4|TRBJ1-2|-
TGTGCCAGCAGCCCCAGACAGCATCCTAACTATGGCTACACCTTC
CASSPRQHPNYGYTF
>-|TRBV5-1|TRBJ1-6|TRBD1
TGCGCCAGCAGCACCGGACAGGGGGAAGAAGGTTCACCCCTCCACTTT
CASSTGQGEEGSPLHF
>-|TRBV9|TRBJ2-1|-
TGTGCCAGCAGCGCGCAGCCTGTAGCAACTCCCTACAATGAGCAGTTCTTC
CASSAQPVATPYNEQFF
>-|TRBV7-9|TRBJ1-4|TRBD1
TGTGCCAGCAGCTTAGTGACAGGGGGTGCAACTAATGAAAAACTGTTTTTT
CASSLVTGGATNEKLFF
>once|TRBV6-5|TRBJ2-7|-
TGTGCCAGCAGCTATAGCTACACAGGGTACGAGCAGTACTTC
CASSYSYTGYEQYF
>-|TRBV30|TRBJ1-3|-
TGTGCCTGGAGTGATTCAGGGGTTAGCAACACCATATATTTT
CAWSDSGVSNTIYF
>-|TRBV23-1|TRBJ1-2|-
TGCGCCAGCAGTCGGGCTAAAGAAGGGGATGGCTACACCTTC
CASSRAKEGDGYTF
>-|TRBV2|TRBJ1-4|-
TGTGCCAGCAGTGAAAGACAGATAGCAACTAATGAAAAACTGTTTTTT
CASSERQIATNEKLFF
>-|TRBV5-1|TRBJ1-2|TRBD1
TGCGCCAGCAGCGTGACCTCCGGGACAGGGGGGACGTACTATGGCTACACCTTC
CASSVTSGTGGTYYGYTF
>-|TRBV9|TRBJ1-6|-
TGTGCCAGCAGCGCTCATGACAGGCCATCACCCCTCCACTTT
CASSAHDRPSPLHF
>-|TRBV7-9|TRBJ2-3|TRBD2
TGTGCCAGCAGCCCCCGAGCGGGGGCCGCAGATACGCAGTATTTT
CASSPRAGAADTQYF
>-|TRBV30|TRBJ1-1|-
TGTGCCTGGAGTCTAGGGGGGGACACTGAAGCTTTCTTT
CAWSLGGDTEAFF
>once|TRBV28|TRBJ1-2|-
TGTGCCAGCAGTCCCCACCGGACTTTTTCCCGCCACTATGGCTACACCTTC
CASSPHRTFSRHYGYTF
>-|TRBV30|TRBJ2-1|TRBD1
TGTGCCTGGAGTGGACAGGGCAACAATGAGCAGTTCTTC
CAWSGQGNNEQFF
>-|TRBV6-5|TRBJ2-3|TRBD2
TGTGCCAGCAGTTACTCTAGGCTAGCGGGGGCAGATACGCAGTATTTT
CASSYSRLAGADTQYF
>-|TRBV30|TRBJ1-2|TRBD1
TGTGCCTACCTCTCGTACCTAACAGGGGCCGGGTATGGCTACACCTTC
CAYLSYLTGAGYGYTF
>-|TRBV2|TRBJ1-4|-
TGTGCCAGCAGCTTCAGGGGTGAAAAACTGTTTTTT
CASSFRGEKLFF
>-|TRBV29-1|TRBJ2-7|-
TGCAGCGCCGCTGACAGGCAGCTTGGTGAGCAGTACTTC
CSAADRQLGEQYF
>-|TRBV4-2|TRBJ2-5|TRBD2
TGTGCCAGCAGCCAAGCGGCGGGGGACCAAGAGACCCAGTACTTC
CASSQAAGDQETQYF
>-|TRBV25-1|TRBJ1-2|TRBD1
TGTGCCAGCAGTGAAGGACAGGGGAATGGCTACACCTTC
CASSEGQGNGYTF
>-|TRBV7-9|TRBJ2-7|TRBD2
TGTGCCAGCAGCTTAGCTACGGGACAAAGCGGGAGCTACGAGCAGTACTTC
CASSLATGQSGSYEQYF
>-|TRBV30|TRBJ1-5|TRBD1
TGTGCCTGGAGCGCGCTACAGGGGGGTCAGCCCCAGCATTTT
CAWSALQGGQPQHF
>-|TRBV19|TRBJ1-5|-
TGTGCCAGTGATGAAACAGGGCTCCAGCCCCAGCATTTT
CASDETGLQPQHF
>-|TRBV7-3|TRBJ2-3|TRBD1
TGTGCCAGCAGCTCAAGACAGGGAGATCCCACAGATACGCAGTATTTT
CASSSRQGDPTDTQYF
>-|TRBV28|TRBJ1-5|-
TGTGCCAGCAAAACAGGGAACAATCAGCCCCAGCATTTT
CASKTGNNQPQHF
>-|TRBV28|TRBJ2-5|-
TGTGCCAGCAGTTTAGTGGCAACCCAAGAGACCCAGTACTTC
CASSLVATQETQYF
>-|TRBV19|TRBJ2-7|-
TGTGCCAGTAGTATATATTTGGGCAGCCAATTCTACGAGCAGTACTTC
CASSIYLGSQFYEQYF
>-|TRBV11-3|TRBJ2-3|TRBD1
TGTGCCAGCAGCTCCAGGGACAGGGGAGGGGATACGCAGTATTTT
CASSSRDRGGDTQYF
>-|TRBV18|TRBJ2-7|TRBD1
TGTGCCAGCTCACCAGACAGGGGACCCTACGAGCAGTACTTC
CASSPDRGPYEQYF
>once|TRBV6-5|TRBJ2-5|TRBD1
TGTGCCAGCAGTACAGGGGGCACCGGTCAGACCCAGTACTTC
CASSTGGTGQTQYF
>-|TRBV28|TRBJ1-1|-
TGTGCCAGCAGCAAAACCGGGAGCACTGAAGCTTTCTTT
CASSKTGSTEAFF
>once|TRBV15|TRBJ1-2|-
TGTGCCACCAGCAGAGATCTCACTGCTAACTATGGCTACACCTTC
CATSRDLTANYGYTF
>-|TRBV4-1|TRBJ1-5|-
TGCGCCAGCAGCCAAGGCCTTCTGGGAGGCAATCAGCCCCAGCATTTT
CASSQGLLGGNQPQHF
>-|TRBV28|TRBJ2-2|TRBD1
TGTGCCAGCAGTACAGGGGGGACCGGGGAGCTGTTTTTT
CASSTGGTGELFF
>-|TRBV5-4|TRBJ2-5|TRBD2
TGTGCCAGCACTCCGTATTCTAGCGGGGAAGAGACCCAGTACTTC
CASTPYSSGEETQYF
>-|TRBV5-8|TRBJ1-4|TRBD1
TGTGCCAGCAGCTACGGGACAGGGGTTCATGAAAAACTGTTTTTT
CASSYGTGVHEKLFF
>-|TRBV27|TRBJ2-3|-
TGTGCCAGCAGTTTTTTTCCTTTAGGTGTCGACAGTATGGAGTATTTT
CASSFFPLGVDSMEYF
>-|TRBV7-2|TRBJ2-5|-
TGTGCCAGCGGGAAGGGGGGGCGAGAGACCCAGTACTTC
CASGKGGRETQYF
>-|TRBV9|TRBJ2-3|TRBD2
TGTGCCAGCAGCGTAGAGGCGGGGGGATCCACAGATACGCAGTATTTT
CASSVEAGGSTDTQYF
>-|TRBV10-1|TRBJ2-7|-
TGCGCCAGCAGTGTGGACAGCGGAGCCTTCTACGAGCAGTACTTC
CASSVDSGAFYEQYF
>-|TRBV7-8|TRBJ2-2|TRBD2
TGTGCCAGCAGCATCAGTAGCGGGGGGACGAACACCGGGGAGCTGTTTTTT
CASSISSGGTNTGELFF
>-|TRBV28|TRBJ1-2|-
TGTGCCAGCAGTTTTATCGACAGGTGGAACTATGGCTACACCTTC
CASSFIDRWNYGYTF
>-|TRBV2|TRBJ2-4|-
TGTGCCAGTGGCCAGACAGGAAAAAACATTCAGTACTTC
CASGQTGKNIQYF
>-|TRBV4-1|TRBJ1-3|-
TGCGCCAGCAGCCCCTCGACAGGCCTTTACTCTGGAAACACCATATATTTT
CASSPSTGLYSGNTIYF